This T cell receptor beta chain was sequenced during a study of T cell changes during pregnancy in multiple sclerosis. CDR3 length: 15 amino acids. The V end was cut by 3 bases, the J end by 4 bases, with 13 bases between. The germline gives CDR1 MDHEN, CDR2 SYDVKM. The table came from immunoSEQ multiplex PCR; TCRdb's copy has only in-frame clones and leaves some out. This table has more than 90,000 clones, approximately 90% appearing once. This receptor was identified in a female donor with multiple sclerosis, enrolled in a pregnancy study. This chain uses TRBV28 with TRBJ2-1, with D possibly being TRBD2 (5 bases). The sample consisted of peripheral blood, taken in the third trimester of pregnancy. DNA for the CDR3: TGTGCCAGCAGTTTTTGGGAGACGGGGTACAATGAGCAGTTCTTC. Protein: CASSFWETGYNEQFF. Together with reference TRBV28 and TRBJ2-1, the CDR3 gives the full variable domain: DVKVTQSSRYLVKRTGEKVFLECVQDMDHENMFWYRQDPGLGLRLIYFSYDVKMKEKGDIPEGYSVSREKKERFSLILESASTNQTSMYLCASSFWETGYNEQFFGPGTRLTVL.